This T cell receptor (beta chain) is drawn from a study of blood T cell repertoires in COVID-19. On the study more broadly: Donors in the United States, Italy and Spain gave samples during acute or convalescent COVID-19. From T cells, B-cell-depleted T cells, or PBMCs came the material, which was cDNA or gDNA.

In Seattle, patients joined the study during active infection and were tracked longitudinally. As handled by the study authors: Reference gene primer amplification gave nucleated cell count estimates. Using immunoSEQ multiplex PCR, the repertoire was profiled, and TCRdb retains in-frame clones only, with some absent. Clone size and V and J calls were adopted from that table, with D and trimming inferred from the DNA. This table holds under 200,000 clones, approximately 85% found once. The V end lost 2 bases, the J end lost 5 bases, and 15 bases lay between the germline ends. The CDR3 is 16 amino acids. Germline V gives CDR1 KGHSH, CDR2 LQKENI.

The chain links TRBV18 to TRBJ2-2, with D tentatively TRBD1 (7 bases). The receptor was isolated from a woman of 80 years or more with COVID-19, enrolled during active disease. Source material: peripheral blood. CDR3 coding DNA: TGTGCCAGCTCACCAACGGACAGGAGGGGAACCGGGGAGCTGTTTTTT. Encoded protein: CASSPTDRRGTGELFF.